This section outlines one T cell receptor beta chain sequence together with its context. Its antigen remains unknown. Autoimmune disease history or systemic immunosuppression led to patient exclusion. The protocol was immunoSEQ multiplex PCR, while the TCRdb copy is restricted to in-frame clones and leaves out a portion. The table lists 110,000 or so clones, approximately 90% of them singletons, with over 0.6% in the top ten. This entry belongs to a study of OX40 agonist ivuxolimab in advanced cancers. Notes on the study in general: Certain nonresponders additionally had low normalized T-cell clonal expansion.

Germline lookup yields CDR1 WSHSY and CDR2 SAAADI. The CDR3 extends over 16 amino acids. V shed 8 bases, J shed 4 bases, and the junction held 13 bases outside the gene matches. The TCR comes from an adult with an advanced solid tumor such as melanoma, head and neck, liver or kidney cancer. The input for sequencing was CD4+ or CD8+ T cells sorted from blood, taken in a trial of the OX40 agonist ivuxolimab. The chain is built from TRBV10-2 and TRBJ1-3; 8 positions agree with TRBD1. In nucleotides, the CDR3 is TGCGCCAGCTCCCCAATCCGACAGGGGCTGGGAAACACCATATATTTT. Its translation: CASSPIRQGLGNTIYF.